The 16 T cell receptor beta chains given below trace back to one sample, sequenced in a study of CD8+ T cells in alopecia areata. Extraction and reverse transcription of RNA yielded cDNA as the sequencing template. Here immunoSEQ multiplex PCR was the method, and the copy in TCRdb shows in-frame clones only, minus some. This sample has 120,000 or so clones, with over 50% found just once. The specimen comprised CD4+ T cells sorted from blood, sampled at week 0. The receptors were sampled from a human donor with alopecia areata.

V and J are TRBV6-6 and TRBJ1-5, with D unclear. The CDR3 runs to 13 residues. V was pared by 8 bases and J by 2 bases, with 10 bases between. Germline lookup yields CDR1 MNHNY and CDR2 SVGAGI (reference sequence). For the CDR3, the DNA is TGTGCCAGCTGCATGGGTGGCAATCAGCCCCAGCATTTT. Translated: CASCMGGNQPQHF.

The V call is TRBV7-9, the J call TRBJ1-1; D is perhaps TRBD1 (6 bases). Germline-derived CDR1 and CDR2 are SEHNR and FQNEAQ (reference sequence). This CDR3 comprises 17 residues. Trimming took 4 bases from V and 1 from J, leaving 19 bases between them. This CDR3 is CASSSRETGDENTEAFF. CDR3 nucleotide sequence: TGTGCCAGCAGCTCCAGGGAGACAGGAGATGAGAACACTGAAGCTTTCTTT.

The chain employs TRBV30 and TRBJ1-5; D possibly corresponds to TRBD1 (5 bases). The CDR3 extends over 15 amino acids. Germline V CDR1 and CDR2: GTSNPN, SVGIG (reference sequence). V gave up 0 bases and J gave up 4 bases, with 13 bases separating them. This chain's CDR3 is CAWSVRDHTNQPQHF. Written as DNA, the CDR3 is TGTGCCTGGAGTGTACGGGACCACACTAATCAGCCCCAGCATTTT.

The chain employs TRBV5-1 and TRBJ2-3; the match to TRBD2 covers 10 bases. There are 15 residues in the CDR3. With V trimmed by 4 bases and J by 1 base, 3 bases remained unmatched. Germline CDR1 is SGHRS and CDR2 is YFSETQ. Here the CDR3 reads CASSIGTSGTDTQYF. The CDR3 DNA follows: TGCGCCAGCAGCATCGGGACTAGCGGCACAGATACGCAGTATTTT. Full variable domain (rest looked up from reference TRBV5-1 and TRBJ2-3): KAGVTQTPRYLIKTRGQQVTLSCSPISGHRSVSWYQQTPGQGLQFLFEYFSETQRNKGNFPGRFSGRQFSNSRSEMNVSTLELGDSALYLCASSIGTSGTDTQYFGPGTRLTVL.

The chain recombines TRBV5-1 with TRBJ2-3, with 10 positions matching TRBD1. This CDR3 comprises 16 residues. The ends lost 3 bases at V and 5 bases at J; junction bases unmatched: 9. Germline CDR1 reads SGHRS; CDR2 reads YFSETQ. The CDR3 sequence is CASSSGQGGFRDTQYF. The DNA for the CDR3 is TGCGCCAGCAGCTCCGGACAGGGGGGTTTTCGAGATACGCAGTATTTT.

The chain employs TRBV7-2 and TRBJ2-3, with 9 bases lining up with TRBD2. V lost 1 base to trimming and J lost 4 bases; unmatched junction nucleotides: 3. Germline CDR1 is SGHTA and CDR2 is FQGNSA. The CDR3 loop spans 15 amino acids. The CDR3 DNA is TGTGCCAGCAGCTTAGTAGCGGGAGCGGCAGATACGCAGTATTTT. This codes for CASSLVAGAADTQYF. Filled out from reference TRBV7-2 and TRBJ2-3, the complete variable domain reads GAGVSQSPSNKVTEKGKDVELRCDPISGHTALYWYRQSLGQGLEFLIYFQGNSAPDKSGLPSDRFSAERTGGSVSTLTIQRTQQEDSAVYLCASSLVAGAADTQYFGPGTRLTVL.

The V call is TRBV29-1, the J call TRBJ1-2, with a tentative D call TRBD1 (5 bases). There are 14 residues in the CDR3. Germline lookup yields CDR1 SQVTM and CDR2 ANQGSEA. Between the trimmed V and J ends, which lost 7 bases and 5 bases, there was a span of 20 bases. In nucleotides, the CDR3 is TGCAGCGCCGCCGGAAGCGGGGGAGATTATGGCTACACCTTC. Translating it yields CSAAGSGGDYGYTF.

This clone was observed a single time. The rearrangement links TRBV2 to TRBJ2-7; D is uncertain. The CDR3 contains 13 residues. Germline V gives CDR1 SNHLY, CDR2 FYNNEI. V was shortened by 3 bases and J by 7 bases, with 13 bases between the two germline ends. CDR3 coding DNA: TGTGCCAGCAGTGATGGTACACAGCTTGAGCAGTACTTC. Protein product: CASSDGTQLEQYF.

The V call is TRBV19, the J call TRBJ1-6, with D possibly TRBD1 on 5 matching bases. The CDR3 spans 16 residues. V lost 4 bases and J 6 bases, leaving 16 bases between the germline ends. Germline CDR1 reads LNHDA; CDR2 reads SQIVND (reference sequence). CDR3: CASSRDPGRVNSPLHF. The CDR3 DNA reads as TGTGCCAGTAGTAGAGACCCGGGACGGGTTAATTCACCCCTCCACTTT.

About this clone itself: The junction differs from germline at one of its ends, possibly a read error. The gene calls are TRBV29-1 and TRBJ2-2; D may be TRBD1 or TRBD2 (5 bases each). In germline, CDR1 is SQVTM, CDR2 ANQGSEA. The CDR3 extends over 13 amino acids. The CDR3 loop reads CSAGAYGTGELLF. The DNA for the CDR3 is TGCAGCGCCGGGGCGTACGGCACCGGGGAGCTGCTTTTT.

A few counts support this clone. J is TRBJ2-2 and V is TRBV7-2; 9 bases line up with TRBD2. Germline CDR1 is SGHTA and CDR2 is FQGNSA. With 5 bases clipped from V and 5 bases from J, the junction kept 15 bases outside the gene matches. The CDR3 extends over 18 amino acids. This chain's CDR3 is CASSPFNRGGRATGELFF. The CDR3 region has the DNA TGTGCCAGCAGCCCGTTCAATAGGGGCGGGAGGGCGACCGGGGAGCTGTTTTTT.

This clone was found a few times. The CDR3 protein is CASRDTGLGELSYSPLHF. CDR3 nucleotide sequence: TGTGCCAGCAGAGATACGGGACTCGGAGAGTTATCCTATTCACCCCTCCACTTT. This chain connects TRBV4-2 to TRBJ1-6, with D perhaps matching TRBD1 (5 bases). Between the trimmed V and J ends, which lost 6 bases and 8 bases, there was a span of 26 bases. Germline-derived CDR1 and CDR2 are LGHNA and YNFKEQ. The length of the CDR3 is 18 residues.

This chain joins TRBV6-5 and TRBJ2-1; 9 nucleotides align to TRBD2. Germline CDR1 is MNHEY and CDR2 is SVGAGI. The CDR3 is 15 residues long. V gave up 6 bases and J gave up 5 bases; unmatched junction bases: 8. The CDR3 DNA follows: TGTGCCAGCAGAATTACTAGCGGGCGCAACAATGAGCAGTTCTTC. Translation: CASRITSGRNNEQFF.

This clone has a single count. The genes are TRBV5-1 and TRBJ2-2; TRBD1 is a possible D gene (5 bases). The V gene lost 0 bases and the J gene lost 4 bases, with 7 bases spanning the gap. Germline V lookup: CDR1 SGHRS, CDR2 YFSETQ. The CDR3 sequence is 14 residues long. The CDR3 loop reads CASSLETGTGELFF. The DNA of the CDR3 is TGCGCCAGCAGCTTGGAAACAGGCACCGGGGAGCTGTTTTTT.

The CDR3 nucleotides read TGTGCCAGCAGCTCGCCGGGACAGGGGTACGAGCAGTACTTC. Translation gives CASSSPGQGYEQYF. This chain joins TRBV7-2 and TRBJ2-7; 10 bases map to TRBD1. V shed 4 bases, J shed 4 bases, and the junction held 4 bases outside the gene matches. This CDR3 is built from 14 residues. Germline V gene lookup returns CDR1 SGHTA and CDR2 FQGNSA.

This chain joins TRBV2 and TRBJ2-5, with 14 bases identical to TRBD2. After removal of 5 bases from V and 4 bases from J, the junction contained 3 bases not matched to a gene. CDR1 is SNHLY and CDR2 is FYNNEI in the germline V gene. The length of the CDR3 is 15 residues. This CDR3 is CASSLGLAGGETQYF. CDR3 DNA sequence: TGTGCCAGCAGTCTAGGACTAGCGGGAGGAGAGACCCAGTACTTC.